This is a list of T cell receptor beta chains from one sample in a study of blood T cells in healthy people across ages. TCRdb processed the 5' RACE reads anew with MiXCR; each CDR3 protein has one entry. The sample holds 1.2 million to 1.5 million distinct CDR3 sequences, 42% seen once. Sequencing was performed on blood. The origin of the receptors is a woman younger than 30 in good health. The conserved cysteine and the conserved F or W are not part of the CDR3 here. Not all rows give a size; the values are once, few, many and, for expanded clones, a class.

v_gene,j_gene,abundance,CDR3aa
TRBV7-2,TRBJ1-2,.,ASSFSTGGASNYGYT
TRBV4-1,TRBJ2-1,.,ASGRAASGTYNEQF
TRBV30,TRBJ2-7,few,AGSVRGEQY
TRBV20-1,TRBJ2-7,many,SAREGRSYEQY
TRBV20-1,TRBJ2-7,.,SASQAVAGYYEQY
TRBV28,TRBJ2-3,few,ASNPAGETQGADTQY
TRBV7-2,TRBJ2-1,few,ARVGGLRVFEQF
TRBV12-2,TRBJ2-7,few,ASRPSSSGDEQY
TRBV4-1,TRBJ1-1,.,ASSQPPGQGMPEAF
TRBV27,TRBJ2-5,.,ASSLRGPEETQY